This TCR beta chain originates from a study of T-cell memory formation after mild COVID-19. Study-wide results and caveats: Mainly CM and EM harbored the contracting CD4+ clones; mainly EMRA harbored the CD8+ ones. SARS-CoV-2 specificity of second-wave clones peaking day 37 was unconfirmed.

A single record per CDR3 protein comes from TCRdb applying MiXCR to the 5' RACE reads. Of hundreds of thousands of distinct CDR3 sequences in the sample, more than 15% were seen once. Between the trimmed V and J ends, which lost 4 bases and 4 bases, there was a span of 16 bases. Germline CDR1 DFQATT, CDR2 SNEGSKA (reference sequence). The CDR3 covers 14 residues. About this clonotype: Its antigen is unidentified.

Sequenced material: PBMCs or a T cell subset sorted from them (not recorded which). The V and J genes are TRBV20-1 and TRBJ1-2, with D possibly TRBD1 on 5 matching bases. The sequence was collected from a man aged 18 to 30 who had mild COVID-19 (a few samples of this study predate the infection). Cell type and time point are not known. DNA for the CDR3: TGCAGTGCTATTAGGCGGGACGGTTCCTATGGCTACACCTTC. Protein: CSAIRRDGSYGYTF.